This T cell receptor (beta chain) was profiled in a study of early T cells in non-severe SARS-CoV-2 infection. For the study at large: Unsorted whole-blood RNA was sequenced in bulk, leaving chains unpaired. Study results and limitations: In VDJdb matching, anti-spike CD8 responses were favored while private and CD4 specificities went missing.

This clonotype was recorded at least ten times. Its antigen is as yet unknown. Unique molecular identifiers were affixed to single, distinct cDNA molecules. TCRdb used MiXCR to reprocess the 5' RACE reads, holding one entry per CDR3 protein. The sample holds approximately 41,000 distinct CDR3 sequences, about 5% seen once. What was sequenced was whole blood. This TCR came from an adult who was a healthcare worker with PCR-confirmed SARS-CoV-2 infection or an uninfected control (not recorded which).

The CDR3 is CASLGAKADSYNEQFF. DNA for the CDR3: TGCGCCAGTCTAGGCGCGAAGGCTGACTCCTACAATGAGCAGTTCTTC. The chain employs TRBV10-2 and TRBJ2-1; D is unresolved. CDR1 and CDR2 from the germline V gene are WSHSY and SAAADI. This CDR3 has 16 amino acids. Trimming took off 9 bases at V and 0 bases at J, with 18 bases between the two ends.